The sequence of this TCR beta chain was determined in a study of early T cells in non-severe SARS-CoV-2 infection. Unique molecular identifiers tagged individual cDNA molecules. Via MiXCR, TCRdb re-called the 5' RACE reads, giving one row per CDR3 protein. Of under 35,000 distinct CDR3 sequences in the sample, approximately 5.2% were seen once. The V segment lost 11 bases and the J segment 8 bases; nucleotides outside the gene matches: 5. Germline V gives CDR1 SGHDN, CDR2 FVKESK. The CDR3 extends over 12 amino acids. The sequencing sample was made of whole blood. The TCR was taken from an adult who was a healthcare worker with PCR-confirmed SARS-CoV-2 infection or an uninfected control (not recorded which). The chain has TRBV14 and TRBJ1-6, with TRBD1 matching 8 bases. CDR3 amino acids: CASATGDSPLHF. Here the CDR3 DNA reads TGTGCCTCGGCGACAGGGGATTCACCCCTCCACTTT.